This T cell receptor beta chain was captured in a study of T cell responses to AZD1222 COVID-19 vaccine. Whole-study findings and limits: Of the AZD1222 recipients, only six or seven were seropositive at baseline. Unmutated regions of variants are reportedly targeted by nearly half of spike-specific TCRs.

The method was immunoSEQ multiplex PCR; TCRdb's version includes in-frame clones alone and lacks a portion of them. The repertoire holds around 150,000 clones, with around 90% as singletons. As to this clone: No antigen is known for it.

Germline values: CDR1 GTSNPN, CDR2 SVGIG (reference sequence). V lost 8 bases and J lost 0, with 10 bases in between. The CDR3 is 12 amino acids. The V gene is TRBV30, the J gene TRBJ1-1; no reliable D call. This specimen consisted of peripheral blood, obtained 28 days after the second AZD1222 dose. This clonotype was sampled from an adult who received the AZD1222 COVID-19 vaccine. CDR3 residues: CARHSMNTEAFF. The CDR3 DNA reads as TGTGCCCGGCACAGTATGAACACTGAAGCTTTCTTT.